This T cell receptor beta chain was sequenced in a study of cytomegalovirus exposure and HLA in healthy donors (dated by TCRdb to the late 2010s). At the level of the whole study: The roughly 700 repertoires of the first cohort and the approximately 130 validation repertoires were produced on the same platform, according to a later analysis. A separate validation cohort of approximately 120 different subjects was used in addition to the 666-subject first cohort. High-throughput TCR immunosequencing, statistical association of individual TCRs with disease status, and machine learning were combined to predict cytomegalovirus infection status. The study was designed to test whether signatures of past pathogen exposure could be identified by cataloging public T cell receptors.

About this clone: Its binding antigen is unknown. Base quality data are lacking; no much larger clone is found one base away.

The CDR3 numbers 13 residues from cysteine through phenylalanine. Here the CDR3 DNA is all that survives: 39 bases in frame from base 1. Trimming removed 6 bases from V and 4 bases from J; the gene matches leave 3 bases unexplained. The germline V gene sets CDR1 to MDHEN and CDR2 to SYDVKM. Receptor amplification or capture employed the immunoSEQ multiplex PCR assay. The paper's processing steps were these. A statistical classification framework was developed to diagnose cytomegalovirus status using the catalog of TCR beta chain sequences. TCRdb retrieved this table from immuneACCESS and kept in-frame rearrangements only. Not all clones are present; in checked studies, unresolved V genes account for under half, and no reason is known for the remainder. The DNA was the basis for D and trimming; V, J and clone size are from that table. A total of over 200,000 clones appear in this sample, less than 85% of them only once. The ten largest clones take up roughly 5.5% of the sample.

Donors formed part of the validation cohort, which comprised 120 subjects and was distinct from the first cohort of under 850 subjects. Study-wide findings and limitations: The classifier was reported to diagnose cytomegalovirus status with high specificity and sensitivity in both the original cohort and the validation cohort. Most TCR sequences were seen in very few donors, while some public TCRs were found in many individuals. The study gave a list of some 150 TCR beta chains associated with cytomegalovirus. In vitro tests confirmed that a few of the cytomegalovirus-associated TCR beta chains recognize cytomegalovirus antigens. It was suggested by the authors that the approach could potentially be generalized to other disease states and immunological phenotypes. A later analysis found that TCRs clustered in the first cohort also tended to co-occur in the 120 validation repertoires, with just under 95% of cluster scores above 0. A later analysis had no HLA typing for the validation cohort, so co-occurrence there was scored across all 130 or so repertoires.

The TCR comes from a woman aged 18 to 35 in good health and CMV-seronegative. Recombination joined TRBV28 with TRBJ1-5; 7 middle bases align to TRBD1. The specimen sequenced was PBMCs. The DNA is TGTGCCAGCAGCGAGACAGGGAATCAGCCCCAGCATTTT. Its protein product is CASSETGNQPQHF.